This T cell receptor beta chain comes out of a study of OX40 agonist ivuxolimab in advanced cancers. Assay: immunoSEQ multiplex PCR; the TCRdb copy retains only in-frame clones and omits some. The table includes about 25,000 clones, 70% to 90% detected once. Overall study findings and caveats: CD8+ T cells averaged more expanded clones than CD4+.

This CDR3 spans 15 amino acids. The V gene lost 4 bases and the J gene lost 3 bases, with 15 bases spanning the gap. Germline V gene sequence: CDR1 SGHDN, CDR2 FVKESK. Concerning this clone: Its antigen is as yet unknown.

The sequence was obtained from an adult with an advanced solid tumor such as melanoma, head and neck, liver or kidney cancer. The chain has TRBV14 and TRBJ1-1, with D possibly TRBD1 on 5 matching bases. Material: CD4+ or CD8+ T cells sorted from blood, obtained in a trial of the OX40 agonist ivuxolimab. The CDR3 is CASSRVIEGDTEAFF. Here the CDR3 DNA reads TGTGCCAGCAGCCGGGTCATAGAAGGGGACACTGAAGCTTTCTTT.